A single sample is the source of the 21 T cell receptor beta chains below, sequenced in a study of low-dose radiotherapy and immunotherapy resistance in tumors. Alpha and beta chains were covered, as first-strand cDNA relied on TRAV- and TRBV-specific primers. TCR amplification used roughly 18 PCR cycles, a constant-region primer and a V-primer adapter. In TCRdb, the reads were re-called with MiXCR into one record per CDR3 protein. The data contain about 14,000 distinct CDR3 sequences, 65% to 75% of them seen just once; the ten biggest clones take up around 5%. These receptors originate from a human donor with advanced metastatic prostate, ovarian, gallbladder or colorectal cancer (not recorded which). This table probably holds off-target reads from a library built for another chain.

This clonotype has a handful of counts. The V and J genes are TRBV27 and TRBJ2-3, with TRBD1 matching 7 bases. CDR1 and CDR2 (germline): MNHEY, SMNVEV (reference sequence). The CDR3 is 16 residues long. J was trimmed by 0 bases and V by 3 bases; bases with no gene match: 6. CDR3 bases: TGTGCCAGCAGTTTTCAGGGGACAGACAGCACAGATACGCAGTATTTT. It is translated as CASSFQGTDSTDTQYF.

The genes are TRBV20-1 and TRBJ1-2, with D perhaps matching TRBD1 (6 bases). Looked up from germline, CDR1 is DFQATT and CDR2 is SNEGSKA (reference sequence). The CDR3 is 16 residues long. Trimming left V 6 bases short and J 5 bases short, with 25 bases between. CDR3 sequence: CSAPVAVTGSDYGYTF. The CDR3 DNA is TGCAGTGCCCCCGTTGCAGTTACAGGGAGCGATTATGGCTACACCTTC.

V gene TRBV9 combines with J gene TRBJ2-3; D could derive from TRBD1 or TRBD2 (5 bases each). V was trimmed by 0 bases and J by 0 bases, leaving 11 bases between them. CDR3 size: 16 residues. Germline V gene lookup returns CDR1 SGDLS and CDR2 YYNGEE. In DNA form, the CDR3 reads TGTGCCAGCAGCGTAGGTACGAGGGGCAGCACAGATACGCAGTATTTT. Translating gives CASSVGTRGSTDTQYF. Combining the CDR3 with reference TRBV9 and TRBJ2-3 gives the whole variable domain DSGVTQTPKHLITATGQRVTLRCSPRSGDLSVYWYQQSLDQGLQFLIQYYNGEERAKGNILERFSAQQFPDLHSELNLSSLELGDSALYFCASSVGTRGSTDTQYFGPGTRLTVL.

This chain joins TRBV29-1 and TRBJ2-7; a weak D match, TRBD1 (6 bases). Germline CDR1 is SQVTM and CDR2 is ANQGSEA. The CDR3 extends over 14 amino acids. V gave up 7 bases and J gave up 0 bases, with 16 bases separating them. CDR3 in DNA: TGCAGCGCTATTGACAGGCCGGGCTCCTACGAGCAGTACTTC. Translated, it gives CSAIDRPGSYEQYF.

CDR3 sequence reads: CASSTGQGREQYF. As DNA, the CDR3 is TGCGCCAGCAGCACCGGACAGGGACGCGAGCAGTACTTC. J is TRBJ2-7 and V is TRBV5-1; TRBD1 matches at 8 bases. The CDR3 loop spans 13 amino acids. V was clipped by 4 bases and J by 6 bases; unmatched bases: 6. Germline CDR1 reads SGHRS; CDR2 reads YFSETQ.

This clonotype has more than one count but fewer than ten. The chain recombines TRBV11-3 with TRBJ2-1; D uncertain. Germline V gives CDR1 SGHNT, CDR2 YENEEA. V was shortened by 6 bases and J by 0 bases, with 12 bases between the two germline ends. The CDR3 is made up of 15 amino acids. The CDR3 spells CASSVDPSSYNEQFF. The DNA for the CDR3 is TGTGCCAGCAGTGTTGACCCGAGCTCCTACAATGAGCAGTTCTTC.

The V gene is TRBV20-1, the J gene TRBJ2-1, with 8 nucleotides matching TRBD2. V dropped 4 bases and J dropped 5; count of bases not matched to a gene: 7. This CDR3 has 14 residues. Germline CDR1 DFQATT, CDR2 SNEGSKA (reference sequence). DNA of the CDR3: TGCAGTGCTACCGCGGGGGGCTCAAACAATGAGCAGTTCTTC. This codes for CSATAGGSNNEQFF.

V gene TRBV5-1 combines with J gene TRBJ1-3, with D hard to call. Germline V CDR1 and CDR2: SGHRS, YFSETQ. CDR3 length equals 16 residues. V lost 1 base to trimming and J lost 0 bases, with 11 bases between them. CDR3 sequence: CASSLYGGNSGNTIYF. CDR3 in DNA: TGCGCCAGCAGCTTGTACGGCGGAAACTCTGGAAACACCATATATTTT.

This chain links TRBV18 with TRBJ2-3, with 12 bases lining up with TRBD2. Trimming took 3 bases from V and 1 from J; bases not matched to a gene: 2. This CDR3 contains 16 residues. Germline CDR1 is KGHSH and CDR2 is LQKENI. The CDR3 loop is CASSPRLAGGTDTQYF. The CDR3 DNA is TGTGCCAGCTCACCCCGACTAGCGGGGGGCACAGATACGCAGTATTTT.

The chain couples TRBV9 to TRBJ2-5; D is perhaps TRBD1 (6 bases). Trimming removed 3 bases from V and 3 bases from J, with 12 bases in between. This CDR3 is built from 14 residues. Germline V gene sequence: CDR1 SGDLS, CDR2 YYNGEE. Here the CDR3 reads CASSEGVREETQYF. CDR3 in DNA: TGTGCCAGCAGCGAGGGGGTTAGAGAAGAGACCCAGTACTTC. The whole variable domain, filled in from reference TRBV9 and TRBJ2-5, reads DSGVTQTPKHLITATGQRVTLRCSPRSGDLSVYWYQQSLDQGLQFLIQYYNGEERAKGNILERFSAQQFPDLHSELNLSSLELGDSALYFCASSEGVREETQYFGPGTRLLVL.

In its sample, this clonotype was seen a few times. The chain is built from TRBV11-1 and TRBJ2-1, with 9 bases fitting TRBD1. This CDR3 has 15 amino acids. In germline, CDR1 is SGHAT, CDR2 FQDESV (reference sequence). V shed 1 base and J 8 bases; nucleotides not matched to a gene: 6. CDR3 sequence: CASSLGDRAFDEQFF. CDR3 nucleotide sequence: TGTGCCAGCAGCTTAGGGGACAGGGCTTTCGATGAGCAGTTCTTC.

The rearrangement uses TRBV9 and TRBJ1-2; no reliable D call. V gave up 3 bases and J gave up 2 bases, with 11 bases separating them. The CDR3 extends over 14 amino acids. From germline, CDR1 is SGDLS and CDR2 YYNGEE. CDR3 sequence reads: CASSGQKANYGYTF. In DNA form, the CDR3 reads TGTGCCAGCAGCGGCCAAAAAGCAAACTATGGCTACACCTTC.

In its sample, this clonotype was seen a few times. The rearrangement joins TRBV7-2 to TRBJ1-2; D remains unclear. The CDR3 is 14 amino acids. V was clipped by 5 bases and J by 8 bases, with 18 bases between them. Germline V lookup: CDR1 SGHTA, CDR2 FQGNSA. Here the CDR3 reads CASSRRAQTSGYTF. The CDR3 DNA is TGTGCCAGCAGCCGCCGGGCGCAGACGTCCGGCTACACCTTC.

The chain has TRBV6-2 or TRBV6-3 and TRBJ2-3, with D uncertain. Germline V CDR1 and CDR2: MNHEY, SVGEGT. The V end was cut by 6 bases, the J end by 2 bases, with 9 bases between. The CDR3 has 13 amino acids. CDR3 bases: TGTGCCAGCAGAGAAGGACCCACAGATACGCAGTATTTT. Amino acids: CASREGPTDTQYF.

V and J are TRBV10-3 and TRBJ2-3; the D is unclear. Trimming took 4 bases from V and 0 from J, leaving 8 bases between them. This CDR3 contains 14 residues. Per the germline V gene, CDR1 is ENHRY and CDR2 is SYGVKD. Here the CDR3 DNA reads TGTGCCATCAGTGCTGGCACTAGCACAGATACGCAGTATTTT. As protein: CAISAGTSTDTQYF.

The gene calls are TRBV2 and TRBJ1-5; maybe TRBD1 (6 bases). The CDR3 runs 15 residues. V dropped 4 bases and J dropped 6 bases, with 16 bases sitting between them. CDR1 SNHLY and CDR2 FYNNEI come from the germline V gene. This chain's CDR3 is CASSGGQAGGQPQHF. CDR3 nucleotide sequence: TGTGCCAGCAGTGGGGGGCAGGCCGGGGGTCAGCCCCAGCATTTT. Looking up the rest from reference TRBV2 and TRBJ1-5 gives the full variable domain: EPEVTQTPSHQVTQMGQEVILRCVPISNHLYFYWYRQILGQKVEFLVSFYNNEISEKSEIFDDQFSVERPDGSNFTLKIRSTKLEDSAMYFCASSGGQAGGQPQHFGDGTRLSIL.

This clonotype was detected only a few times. The CDR3 region has the DNA TGTGCCAGCAGCTTGGTCCTAGCGGGGGGACAAGAGACCCAGTACTTC. Protein product: CASSLVLAGGQETQYF. The chain uses TRBV5-6 and TRBJ2-5; 11 nucleotides line up with TRBD2. Germline assignment: CDR1 SGHDT and CDR2 YYEEEE. Germline trimming cut 0 bases from V and 2 bases from J; bases unmatched to any gene: 3. CDR3 size: 16 residues.

The CDR3 DNA reads TGTGCCAGCAGCGTTAGCGGGGCAACCTACGAGCAGTACTTC. It codes for CASSVSGATYEQYF. The V gene is TRBV7-6, the J gene TRBJ2-7; 8 positions match TRBD2. The CDR3 loop spans 14 amino acids. Germline V CDR1 and CDR2: SGHVS, FNYEAQ. Trimming took 5 bases from V and 2 from J; bases not matched to a gene: 5.

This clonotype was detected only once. The CDR3 region is CASSPGSSTDTQYF. In nucleotides, the CDR3 is TGTGCCAGCAGCCCAGGGTCCAGCACAGATACGCAGTATTTT. This chain connects TRBV11-2 to TRBJ2-3, with a possible D match to TRBD1 (5 bases). Germline-derived CDR1 and CDR2 are SGHAT and FQNNGV. This CDR3 is built from 14 residues. Deletions cut 5 bases from V and 0 bases from J, with 9 bases between. Looking up the rest from reference TRBV11-2 and TRBJ2-3 gives the full variable domain: EAGVAQSPRYKIIEKRQSVAFWCNPISGHATLYWYQQILGQGPKLLIQFQNNGVVDDSQLPKDRFSAERLKGVDSTLKIQPAKLEDSAVYLCASSPGSSTDTQYFGPGTRLTVL.

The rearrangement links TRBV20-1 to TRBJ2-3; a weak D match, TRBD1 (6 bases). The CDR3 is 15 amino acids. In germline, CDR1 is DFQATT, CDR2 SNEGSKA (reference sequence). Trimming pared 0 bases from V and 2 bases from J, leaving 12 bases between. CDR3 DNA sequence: TGCAGTGCTAGAGATCCGGGACACCCCACAGATACGCAGTATTTT. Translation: CSARDPGHPTDTQYF.

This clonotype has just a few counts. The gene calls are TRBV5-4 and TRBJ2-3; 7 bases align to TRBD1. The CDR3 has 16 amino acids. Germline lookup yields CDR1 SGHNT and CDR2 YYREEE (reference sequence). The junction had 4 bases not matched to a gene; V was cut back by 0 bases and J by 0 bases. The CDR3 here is CASSLGDRSSTDTQYF. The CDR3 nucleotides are TGTGCCAGCAGCTTGGGGGACAGATCTAGCACAGATACGCAGTATTTT.